The TCR beta chain described here comes from a study of Ad26.COV2.S vaccination and SARS-CoV-2 variants. In the study overall: The study gave Ad26.COV2.S intramuscularly, once or twice 56 days apart. Study-wide points: Non-spike TCR breadth was similar in vaccine and placebo recipients. People who got the vaccine had more spike-specific TCR breadth than people who got placebo.

CDR3 length: 14 residues. The ends lost 5 bases at V and 5 bases at J; junction bases unmatched: 6. Germline-derived CDR1 and CDR2 are KGHSY and FQNENV. With respect to this clone: The target antigen is unknown.

Data came from immunoSEQ multiplex PCR; TCRdb stores just in-frame clones and leaves some out. The sample has some 340,000 clones; about 86% are singletons. Regarding treatment: 15 to 20 received Ad26.COV2.S at low or high dose, single or two shots; about 5 received placebo; per-sample allocation not given. Samples were taken on day 63 after the first vaccine or placebo injection. The donor was a Boston adult aged 18-55 years. The TCR was taken from a person aged 18 to 65 who received the Ad26.COV2.S COVID-19 vaccine or a placebo. Sequencing was performed on peripheral blood, taken in a trial of Ad26.COV2.S vaccine versus placebo. V and J are TRBV16 and TRBJ1-5; TRBD1 agrees at 7 bases. The CDR3 loop is CASSDDRAYQPQHF. Here the CDR3 DNA reads TGTGCCAGCAGCGATGACAGGGCCTATCAGCCCCAGCATTTT.